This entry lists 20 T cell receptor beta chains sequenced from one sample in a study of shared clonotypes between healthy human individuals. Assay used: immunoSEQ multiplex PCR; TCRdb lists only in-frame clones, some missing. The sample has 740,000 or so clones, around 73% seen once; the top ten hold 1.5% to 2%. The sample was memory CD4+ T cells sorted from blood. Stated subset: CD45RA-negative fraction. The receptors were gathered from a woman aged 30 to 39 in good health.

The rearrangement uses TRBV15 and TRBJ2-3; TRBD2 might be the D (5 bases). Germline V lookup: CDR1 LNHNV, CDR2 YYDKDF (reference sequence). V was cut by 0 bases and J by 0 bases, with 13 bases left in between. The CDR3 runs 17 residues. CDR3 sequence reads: CATSRDWASPSTDTQYF. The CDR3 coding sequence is TGTGCCACCAGCAGAGATTGGGCTAGCCCCAGCACAGATACGCAGTATTTT.

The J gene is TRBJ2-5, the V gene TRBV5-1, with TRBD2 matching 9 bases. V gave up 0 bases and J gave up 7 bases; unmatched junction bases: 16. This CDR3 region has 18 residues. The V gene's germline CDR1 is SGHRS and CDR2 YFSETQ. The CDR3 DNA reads TGCGCCAGCAGCTTGGACGGCGGCGGGAGGGGGAACATTGTGACCCAGTACTTC. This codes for CASSLDGGGRGNIVTQYF.

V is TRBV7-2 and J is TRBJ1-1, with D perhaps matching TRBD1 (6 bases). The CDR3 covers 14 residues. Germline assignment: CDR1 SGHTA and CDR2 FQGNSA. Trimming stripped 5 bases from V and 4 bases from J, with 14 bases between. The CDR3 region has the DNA TGTGCCAGCAGCCTTAGGACAGAGGCCACTGAAGCTTTCTTT. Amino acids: CASSLRTEATEAFF.

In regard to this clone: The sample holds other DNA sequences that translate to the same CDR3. DNA of the CDR3: TGTGCCAGCAGACCCACAGGGGGAGCCGAAGCTTTCTTT. Its protein is CASRPTGGAEAFF. The V gene is TRBV7-9, the J gene TRBJ1-1, with TRBD1 matching 8 bases. The germline CDR1 and CDR2 sequences are SEHNR and FQNEAQ (reference sequence). The V gene end was trimmed by 6 bases and the J gene end by 8 bases; junction bases not matched to a gene: 8. The CDR3 has 13 amino acids.

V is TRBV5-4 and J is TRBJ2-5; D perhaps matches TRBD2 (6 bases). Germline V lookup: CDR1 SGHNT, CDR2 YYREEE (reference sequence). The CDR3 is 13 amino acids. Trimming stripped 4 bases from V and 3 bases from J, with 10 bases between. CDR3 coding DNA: TGTGCCAGCAGCGGGGCGGGGAAAGAGACCCAGTACTTC. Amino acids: CASSGAGKETQYF.

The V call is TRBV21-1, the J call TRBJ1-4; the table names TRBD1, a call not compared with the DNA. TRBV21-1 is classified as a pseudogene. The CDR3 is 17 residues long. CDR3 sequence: CASSKEWVPGPKEKLFF. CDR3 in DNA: TGTGCCAGCAGCAAAGAGTGGGTCCCAGGGCCTAAGGAAAAACTGTTTTTT.

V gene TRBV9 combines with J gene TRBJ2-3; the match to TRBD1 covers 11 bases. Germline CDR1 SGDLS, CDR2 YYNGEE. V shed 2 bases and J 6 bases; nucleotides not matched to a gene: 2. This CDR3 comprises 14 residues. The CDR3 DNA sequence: TGTGCCAGCAGCGTCGGGACAGGGGGGGATACGCAGTATTTT. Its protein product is CASSVGTGGDTQYF. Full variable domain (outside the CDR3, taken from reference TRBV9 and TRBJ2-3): DSGVTQTPKHLITATGQRVTLRCSPRSGDLSVYWYQQSLDQGLQFLIQYYNGEERAKGNILERFSAQQFPDLHSELNLSSLELGDSALYFCASSVGTGGDTQYFGPGTRLTVL.

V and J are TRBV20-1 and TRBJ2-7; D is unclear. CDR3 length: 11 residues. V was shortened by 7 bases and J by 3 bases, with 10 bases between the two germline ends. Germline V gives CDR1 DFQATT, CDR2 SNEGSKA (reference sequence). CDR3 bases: TGCAGTGGTAAGCGAAACTACGAGCAGTACTTC. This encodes CSGKRNYEQYF.

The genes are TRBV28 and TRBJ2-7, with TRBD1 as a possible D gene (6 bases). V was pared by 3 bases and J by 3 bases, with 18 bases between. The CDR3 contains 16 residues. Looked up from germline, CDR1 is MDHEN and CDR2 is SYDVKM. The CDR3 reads CASSFSSRQANYEQYF. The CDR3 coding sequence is TGTGCCAGCAGTTTTAGTTCGAGACAGGCTAACTACGAGCAGTACTTC.

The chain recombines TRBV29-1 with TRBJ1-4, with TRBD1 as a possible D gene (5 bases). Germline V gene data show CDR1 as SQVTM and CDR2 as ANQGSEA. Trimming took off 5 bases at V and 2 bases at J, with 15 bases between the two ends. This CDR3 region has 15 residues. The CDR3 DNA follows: TGCAGCGTTCTATCTTGGAAGGGGACTAATGAAAAACTGTTTTTT. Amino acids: CSVLSWKGTNEKLFF.

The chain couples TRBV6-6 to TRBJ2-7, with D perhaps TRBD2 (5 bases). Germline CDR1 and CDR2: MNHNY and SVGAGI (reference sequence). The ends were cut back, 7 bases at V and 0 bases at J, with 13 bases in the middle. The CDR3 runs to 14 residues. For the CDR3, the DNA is TGTGCCAGCACCGACGGAGGTACCTCCTACGAGCAGTACTTC. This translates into CASTDGGTSYEQYF.

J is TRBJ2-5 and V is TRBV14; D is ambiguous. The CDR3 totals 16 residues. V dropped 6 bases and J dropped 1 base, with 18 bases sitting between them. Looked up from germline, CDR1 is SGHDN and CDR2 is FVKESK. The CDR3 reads CASRPIGAVPQETQYF. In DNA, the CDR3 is TGTGCCAGCAGACCTATAGGCGCGGTGCCCCAAGAGACCCAGTACTTC.

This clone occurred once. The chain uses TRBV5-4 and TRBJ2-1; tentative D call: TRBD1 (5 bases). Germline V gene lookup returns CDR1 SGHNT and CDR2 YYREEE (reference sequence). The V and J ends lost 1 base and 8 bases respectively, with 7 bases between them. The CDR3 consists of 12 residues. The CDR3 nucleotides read TGTGCCAGCAGCTTGAGGGGCCATGAGCAGTTCTTC. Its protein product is CASSLRGHEQFF.

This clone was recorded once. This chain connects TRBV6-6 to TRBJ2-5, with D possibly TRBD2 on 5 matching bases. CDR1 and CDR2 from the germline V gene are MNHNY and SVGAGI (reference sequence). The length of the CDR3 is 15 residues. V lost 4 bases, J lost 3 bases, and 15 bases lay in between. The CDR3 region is CASSSLLGSEETQYF. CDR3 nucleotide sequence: TGTGCCAGCAGTTCCCTACTAGGGTCGGAAGAGACCCAGTACTTC.

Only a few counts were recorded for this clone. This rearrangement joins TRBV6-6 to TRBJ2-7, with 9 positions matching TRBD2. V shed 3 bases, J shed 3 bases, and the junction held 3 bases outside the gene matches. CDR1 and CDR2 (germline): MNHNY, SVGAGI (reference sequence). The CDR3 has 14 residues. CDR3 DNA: TGTGCCAGCAGTTATGCTAGCGGGAACTACGAGCAGTACTTC. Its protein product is CASSYASGNYEQYF.

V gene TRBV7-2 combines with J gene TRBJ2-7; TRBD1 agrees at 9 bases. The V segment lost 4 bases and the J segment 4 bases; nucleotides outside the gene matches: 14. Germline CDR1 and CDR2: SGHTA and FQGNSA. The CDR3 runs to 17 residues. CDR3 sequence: CASSSATGGVAFYEQYF. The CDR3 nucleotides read TGTGCCAGCAGCTCAGCAACAGGGGGCGTCGCGTTTTACGAGCAGTACTTC.

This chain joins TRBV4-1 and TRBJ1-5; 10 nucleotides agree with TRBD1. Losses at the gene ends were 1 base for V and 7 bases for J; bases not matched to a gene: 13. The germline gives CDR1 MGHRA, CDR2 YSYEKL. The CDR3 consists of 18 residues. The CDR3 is CASSQGGLTGQGFQPQHF. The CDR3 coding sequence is TGCGCCAGCAGCCAAGGAGGTTTGACGGGACAGGGGTTCCAGCCCCAGCATTTT.

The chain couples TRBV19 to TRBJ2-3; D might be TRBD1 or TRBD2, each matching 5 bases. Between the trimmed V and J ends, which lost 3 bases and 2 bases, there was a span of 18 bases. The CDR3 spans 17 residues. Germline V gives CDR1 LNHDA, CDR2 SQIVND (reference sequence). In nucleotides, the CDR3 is TGTGCCAGTAGTATTTCGAGATTCCAGGGACCCACAGATACGCAGTATTTT. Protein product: CASSISRFQGPTDTQYF.

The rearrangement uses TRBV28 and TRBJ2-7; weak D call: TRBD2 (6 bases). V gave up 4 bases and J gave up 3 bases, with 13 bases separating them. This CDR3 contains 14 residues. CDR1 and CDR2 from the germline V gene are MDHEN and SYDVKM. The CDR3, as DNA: TGTGCCAGCAGTTCGGGAGACCGTAACTACGAGCAGTACTTC. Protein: CASSSGDRNYEQYF.

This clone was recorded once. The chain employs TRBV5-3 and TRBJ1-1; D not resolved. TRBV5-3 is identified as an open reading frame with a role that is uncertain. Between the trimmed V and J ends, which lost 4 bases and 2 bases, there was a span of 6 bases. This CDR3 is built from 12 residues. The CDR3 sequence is CARSPSNTEAFF. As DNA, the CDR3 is TGTGCCAGAAGCCCCAGTAACACTGAAGCTTTCTTT.